One and the same sample provided the 15 T cell receptor beta chains below, sequenced in a study of OX40 agonist ivuxolimab in advanced cancers. Sequencing used immunoSEQ multiplex PCR; TCRdb keeps in-frame clones, though not all of them. The profile shows tens of thousands of clones, roughly 94% of them singletons. The sequencing used CD4+ or CD8+ T cells sorted from blood, collected in a trial of the OX40 agonist ivuxolimab. Receptors were obtained from an adult with an advanced solid tumor such as melanoma, head and neck, liver or kidney cancer.

The chain recombines TRBV13 with TRBJ2-7; D is ambiguous. Between the trimmed V and J ends, which lost 3 bases and 4 bases, there was a span of 10 bases. The germline V gene encodes CDR1 PRHDT and CDR2 FYEKMQ (reference sequence). The CDR3 is 13 amino acids. The CDR3 region is CASSFGRQYEQYF. DNA for the CDR3: TGTGCCAGCAGCTTTGGAAGGCAGTACGAGCAGTACTTC.

The J gene is TRBJ2-1, the V gene TRBV4-1; no firm D call. CDR3 length: 16 amino acids. CDR1 and CDR2 (germline): MGHRA, YSYEKL. V lost 1 base, J lost 1 base, and 11 bases lay in between. The CDR3 DNA sequence: TGCGCCAGCAGCCAAGGGGCGAGGCGGTCCTACAATGAGCAGTTCTTC. Translating it yields CASSQGARRSYNEQFF.

The rearrangement joins TRBV10-1 to TRBJ2-1, with 9 bases matching TRBD1. Germline CDR1 and CDR2: WNHNN and SYGVQD (reference sequence). The CDR3 is 15 amino acids. V gave up 4 bases and J gave up 4 bases; unmatched junction bases: 5. As DNA, the CDR3 is TGCGCCAGCAGTGGACGGGACAGGGCTTACAATGAGCAGTTCTTC. This gives the protein CASSGRDRAYNEQFF.

The CDR3 loop reads CATGDIDSGANVLTF. The CDR3 DNA reads as TGTGCCACCGGGGACATCGACTCTGGGGCCAACGTCCTGACTTTC. The rearrangement uses TRBV19 and TRBJ2-6; D might be TRBD1 (6 bases). Germline V gene sequence: CDR1 LNHDA, CDR2 SQIVND (reference sequence). Between the trimmed V and J ends, which lost 10 bases and 0 bases, there was a span of 13 bases. CDR3 size: 15 residues.

The chain uses TRBV5-1 and TRBJ2-3; D gene uncertain. Germline loops: CDR1 SGHRS, CDR2 YFSETQ. The CDR3 consists of 14 residues. Trimming stripped 3 bases from V and 2 bases from J, with 10 bases between. As DNA, the CDR3 is TGCGCCAGCAGCTATTATTATGCCACAGATACGCAGTATTTT. The encoded protein is CASSYYYATDTQYF.

This clone has just a few counts. The same CDR3 also results from other DNA sequences found in this sample. V and J are TRBV5-4 and TRBJ1-2; no clear D gene. Between the trimmed V and J ends, which lost 0 bases and 7 bases, there was a span of 4 bases. The germline V gene encodes CDR1 SGHNT and CDR2 YYREEE (reference sequence). There are 11 residues in the CDR3. Here the CDR3 DNA reads TGTGCCAGCAGCTTGGGAGGTGGCTACACCTTC. This sequence encodes CASSLGGGYTF.

V is TRBV28 and J is TRBJ1-2; D not certain. V shed 2 bases and J shed 3 bases, with 25 bases lying between them. The CDR3 consists of 19 residues. CDR1 and CDR2 (germline): MDHEN, SYDVKM. CDR3 residues: CASSLTPFDLLSGDYGYTF. Here the CDR3 DNA reads TGTGCCAGCAGTTTAACCCCTTTCGACTTGCTAAGCGGGGACTATGGCTACACCTTC.

This clone was seen only once. The gene calls are TRBV5-1 and TRBJ2-5; D may be TRBD1 or TRBD2 (5 bases each). CDR3 size: 14 residues. CDR1 and CDR2 from the germline V gene are SGHRS and YFSETQ. Trimming removed 0 bases at V and 5 bases at J, with 11 bases between. The CDR3: CASSLGGTPETQYF. The CDR3 DNA is TGCGCCAGCAGCTTGGGGGGGACGCCGGAGACCCAGTACTTC.

This clone was seen a few times. The chain joins TRBV13 to TRBJ2-7, with TRBD2 matching 8 bases. Unmatched junction bases numbered 6, after V lost 2 bases and J lost 3 bases. Germline V gives CDR1 PRHDT, CDR2 FYEKMQ (reference sequence). CDR3 length equals 15 residues. CDR3 bases: TGTGCCAGCAGCTTAAGAGGACTAGCCAGCTACGAGCAGTACTTC. This gives the protein CASSLRGLASYEQYF.

V and J are TRBV19 and TRBJ2-3, with TRBD2 matching 7 bases. The CDR3 is 15 amino acids. The germline CDR1 and CDR2 sequences are LNHDA and SQIVND (reference sequence). V gave up 5 bases and J gave up 1 base; unmatched junction bases: 6. CDR3: CASSWGEGRTDTQYF. The CDR3 nucleotides are TGTGCCAGTAGTTGGGGGGAGGGCCGCACAGATACGCAGTATTTT.

The CDR3 DNA sequence: TGTGCCAGCAGACAGGGGGCGCAGGAAATAATAAACACTGAAGCTTTCTTT. It encodes CASRQGAQEIINTEAFF. The chain employs TRBV4-2 and TRBJ1-1, with 9 positions matching TRBD1. The V gene's germline CDR1 is LGHNA and CDR2 YNFKEQ. Trimming took 6 bases from V and 2 from J; bases not matched to a gene: 13. The CDR3 has 17 residues.

This chain links TRBV19 with TRBJ1-5, with D possibly matching TRBD1 (6 bases). V lost 5 bases, J lost 2 bases, and 16 bases lay in between. Germline CDR1 LNHDA, CDR2 SQIVND (reference sequence). CDR3 length: 16 residues. The CDR3: CASSAWTDKGNQPQHF. The CDR3 DNA is TGTGCCAGTAGTGCCTGGACAGATAAGGGCAATCAGCCCCAGCATTTT. Using reference TRBV19 and TRBJ1-5 for the parts outside the CDR3, the full variable domain is DGGITQSPKYLFRKEGQNVTLSCEQNLNHDAMYWYRQDPGQGLRLIYYSQIVNDFQKGDIAEGYSVSREKKESFPLTVTSAQKNPTAFYLCASSAWTDKGNQPQHFGDGTRLSIL.

The chain joins TRBV5-1 to TRBJ2-7, with 8 bases aligning to TRBD1. V shed 1 base and J 6 bases; nucleotides not matched to a gene: 3. Germline-derived CDR1 and CDR2 are SGHRS and YFSETQ. This CDR3 spans 13 amino acids. Written as DNA, the CDR3 is TGCGCCAGCAGCTTGTACGGACAGGGCGAGCAGTACTTC. Translation: CASSLYGQGEQYF.

The chain combines TRBV27 with TRBJ2-1; possible D gene TRBD2, 5 bases. This CDR3 is built from 13 residues. Germline V gene data show CDR1 as MNHEY and CDR2 as SMNVEV (reference sequence). V shed 2 bases and J shed 8 bases, with 10 bases lying between them. In DNA, the CDR3 is TGTGCCAGCAGTTTAAGTGCTAGCCATGAGCAGTTCTTC. Its translation: CASSLSASHEQFF.

The gene calls are TRBV15 and TRBJ1-2, with TRBD1 matching 8 bases. Germline CDR1 and CDR2: LNHNV and YYDKDF (reference sequence). The V and J ends lost 5 bases and 2 bases, in that order; junction bases with no gene match: 7. The CDR3 has 15 amino acids. CDR3 protein: CATSGQGGVNYGYTF. CDR3 DNA sequence: TGTGCCACCAGCGGACAGGGAGGAGTGAACTATGGCTACACCTTC.